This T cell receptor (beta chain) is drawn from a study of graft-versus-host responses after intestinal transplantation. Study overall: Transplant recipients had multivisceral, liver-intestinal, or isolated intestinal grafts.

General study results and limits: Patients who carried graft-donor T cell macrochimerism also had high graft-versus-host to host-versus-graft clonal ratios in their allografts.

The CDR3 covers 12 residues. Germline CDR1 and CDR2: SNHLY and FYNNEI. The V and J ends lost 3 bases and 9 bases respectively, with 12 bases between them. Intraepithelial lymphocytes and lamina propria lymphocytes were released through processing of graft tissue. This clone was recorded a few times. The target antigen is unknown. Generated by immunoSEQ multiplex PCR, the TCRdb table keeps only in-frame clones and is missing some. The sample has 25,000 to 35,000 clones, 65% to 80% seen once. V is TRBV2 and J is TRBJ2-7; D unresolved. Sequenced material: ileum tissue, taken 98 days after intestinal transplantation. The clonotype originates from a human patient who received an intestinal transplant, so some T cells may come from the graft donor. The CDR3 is CASSDGATLQYF. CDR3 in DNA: TGTGCCAGCAGTGATGGAGCCACCTTGCAGTACTTC.